These 28 T cell receptor beta chains came from one sample sequenced in a study of ipilimumab plus nivolumab after autologous stem cell transplantation. TCRdb's table, derived via immunoSEQ multiplex PCR, lists solely in-frame clones and lacks some. The sample lists fewer than 45,000 clones, around 92% occurring once. Sequencing was performed on PBMCs, taken in a trial of ipilimumab plus nivolumab as post-transplant consolidation. The receptors shown here come from a male donor with multiple myeloma.

The chain employs TRBV7-3 and TRBJ2-7; maybe TRBD1 (7 bases). Trimming stripped 2 bases from V and 0 bases from J, with 11 bases between. Germline CDR1 and CDR2: SGHTA and FQGTGA. The CDR3 covers 15 residues. The CDR3 loop reads CASSLQGGLSYEQYF. In DNA form, the CDR3 reads TGTGCCAGCAGCTTACAGGGGGGCCTCTCCTACGAGCAGTACTTC.

The genes are TRBV30 and TRBJ2-7, with 7 bases lining up with TRBD1. V was pared by 4 bases and J by 7 bases, with 10 bases of the junction left unmatched. CDR1 is GTSNPN, CDR2 SVGIG, per germline (reference sequence). This CDR3 region has 13 residues. CDR3 region: CAWKKGQSEEQYF. In nucleotides, the CDR3 is TGTGCCTGGAAAAAGGGACAGTCCGAAGAGCAGTACTTC.

The chain employs TRBV15 and TRBJ2-1; D is uncertain. Germline V lookup: CDR1 LNHNV, CDR2 YYDKDF (reference sequence). Trimming stripped 1 base from V and 1 base from J, with 5 bases between. The CDR3 contains 14 residues. CDR3 region: CATSRAVSYNEQFF. CDR3 sequence (DNA): TGTGCCACCAGCAGAGCGGTTTCCTACAATGAGCAGTTCTTC. The full variable domain, its missing parts supplied by reference TRBV15 and TRBJ2-1, is DAMVIQNPRYQVTQFGKPVTLSCSQTLNHNVMYWYQQKSSQAPKLLFHYYDKDFNNEADTPDNFQSRRPNTSFCFLDIRSPGLGDTAMYLCATSRAVSYNEQFFGPGTRLTVL.

The chain's CDR3 is CATSRHGSSYNSPLHF. For the CDR3, the DNA is TGTGCCACCAGCAGACATGGGAGCTCCTATAATTCACCCCTCCACTTT. The chain is built from TRBV15 and TRBJ1-6; D gene uncertain. Deletions cut 2 bases from V and 0 bases from J, with 8 bases between. CDR3 length: 16 amino acids. Germline values: CDR1 LNHNV, CDR2 YYDKDF (reference sequence).

Concerning this clone: The same CDR3 also results from other DNA sequences found in this sample. CDR3 residues: CASSPRDRNNEQFF. The CDR3, as DNA: TGTGCCAGCTCACCCCGGGACCGGAACAATGAGCAGTTCTTC. The chain combines TRBV18 with TRBJ2-1; D is perhaps TRBD1 or TRBD2 (5 bases each). Trimming removed 3 bases from V and 5 bases from J, with 11 bases in between. Germline loops: CDR1 KGHSH, CDR2 LQKENI. This CDR3 contains 14 residues.

Comments on this clone: Other DNA sequences in this sample translate to the same CDR3. The chain is built from TRBV10-3 and TRBJ2-7, with D unresolved. Germline CDR1 and CDR2: ENHRY and SYGVKD. V lost 11 bases and J 0 bases, leaving 14 bases between the germline ends. The CDR3 has 13 amino acids. Here the CDR3 reads CAPHRDLSYEQYF. The DNA for the CDR3 is TGTGCCCCCCATCGTGACCTCTCCTACGAGCAGTACTTC.

J is TRBJ1-4 and V is TRBV6-6; D is perhaps TRBD1 (6 bases). V was cut by 5 bases and J by 7 bases, with 14 bases left in between. CDR1 is MNHNY, CDR2 SVGAGI, per germline (reference sequence). The CDR3 covers 14 residues. The CDR3 nucleotides read TGTGCCAGCAGTCCGGACAGACGGGGTGAAAAACTGTTTTTT. Translation: CASSPDRRGEKLFF.

The chain carries TRBV6-5 and TRBJ1-1, with D uncertain. Germline CDR1 and CDR2: MNHEY and SVGAGI. Trimming removed 8 bases at V and 6 bases at J, with 13 bases between. The CDR3 spans 12 residues. CDR3 protein: CASGFWQSEAFF. As DNA, the CDR3 is TGTGCCAGCGGTTTCTGGCAGTCTGAAGCTTTCTTT.

The gene calls are TRBV6-1 and TRBJ2-2; no definite D call. Trimming pared 3 bases from V and 3 bases from J, leaving 11 bases between. Germline V lookup: CDR1 MNHNS, CDR2 SASEGT. The CDR3 runs 15 residues. CDR3 region: CASSDRKGHTGELFF. CDR3 DNA sequence: TGTGCCAGCAGTGATAGGAAGGGTCACACCGGGGAGCTGTTTTTT.

This clone was found a few times. This chain uses TRBV5-1 with TRBJ1-2; 9 bases fit TRBD1. The V segment lost 4 bases and the J segment 6 bases; nucleotides outside the gene matches: 7. CDR3 length: 14 residues. CDR1 is SGHRS, CDR2 YFSETQ, per germline. The CDR3, as DNA: TGCGCCAGCAGCCAACTACAGGGGGCCGATGGCTACACCTTC. Translated, it gives CASSQLQGADGYTF.

J is TRBJ1-3 and V is TRBV5-1; TRBD1 aligns across 9 bases. The CDR3 runs to 17 residues. V lost 4 bases, J lost 2 bases, and 10 bases stayed unmatched. Germline V CDR1 and CDR2: SGHRS, YFSETQ. CDR3: CASSMTSGTGTGNTIYF. The CDR3 DNA sequence: TGCGCCAGCAGCATGACCTCCGGGACAGGGACTGGAAACACCATATATTTT. The complete variable domain, with remaining parts taken from reference TRBV5-1 and TRBJ1-3, reads KAGVTQTPRYLIKTRGQQVTLSCSPISGHRSVSWYQQTPGQGLQFLFEYFSETQRNKGNFPGRFSGRQFSNSRSEMNVSTLELGDSALYLCASSMTSGTGTGNTIYFGEGSWLTVV.

This clone was observed a single time. The J gene is TRBJ2-1, the V gene TRBV13; no firm D call. Germline CDR1 is PRHDT and CDR2 is FYEKMQ (reference sequence). The CDR3 runs to 14 residues. The V end lost 2 bases, the J end lost 7 bases, and 12 bases lay between the germline ends. The DNA for the CDR3 is TGTGCCAGCAGCTTATACGGCCCATCGAATGAGCAGTTCTTC. It is translated as CASSLYGPSNEQFF. Full variable domain (missing parts from reference TRBV13 and TRBJ2-1): AAGVIQSPRHLIKEKRETATLKCYPIPRHDTVYWYQQGPGQDPQFLISFYEKMQSDKGSIPDRFSAQQFSDYHSELNMSSLELGDSALYFCASSLYGPSNEQFFGPGTRLTVL.

The rearrangement uses TRBV7-2 and TRBJ1-4; 8 positions agree with TRBD1. The ends lost 1 base at V and 7 bases at J; junction bases unmatched: 5. Germline V gives CDR1 SGHTA, CDR2 FQGNSA. This CDR3 spans 15 amino acids. The CDR3 spells CASSLVRTGTEKLFF. In DNA form, the CDR3 reads TGTGCCAGCAGCTTAGTCCGGACAGGGACTGAAAAACTGTTTTTT.

The sample holds one count of this clone. This rearrangement joins TRBV6-1 to TRBJ1-5, with D possibly matching TRBD1 (6 bases). CDR1 MNHNS and CDR2 SASEGT come from the germline V gene. V dropped 2 bases and J dropped 4 bases, with 12 bases sitting between them. The CDR3 has 15 amino acids. Here the CDR3 reads CASSEIQGENQPQHF. The CDR3 DNA sequence: TGTGCCAGCAGTGAAATACAGGGAGAGAATCAGCCCCAGCATTTT.

The genes are TRBV7-2 and TRBJ2-1, with D perhaps being TRBD1 or TRBD2 (6 bases each). Looked up from germline, CDR1 is SGHTA and CDR2 is FQGNSA. The CDR3 sequence is 14 residues long. Trimming took 4 bases from V and 16 from J, leaving 23 bases between them. The CDR3 DNA reads TGTGCCAGCAGCTCCCTGTTGTCCCGGGGGCCTTTTTTCTTC. Translation gives CASSSLLSRGPFFF.

The chain is built from TRBV7-3 and TRBJ2-1; 8 bases align to TRBD2. The CDR3 extends over 17 amino acids. CDR1 SGHTA and CDR2 FQGTGA come from the germline V gene. The ends lost 1 base at V and 2 bases at J; junction bases unmatched: 7. The CDR3: CASSLNSMGLAYNEQFF. In DNA, the CDR3 is TGTGCCAGCAGCTTAAATAGCATGGGACTAGCCTACAATGAGCAGTTCTTC.

The chain uses TRBV7-3 and TRBJ2-1; D not resolved. Germline lookup yields CDR1 SGHTA and CDR2 FQGTGA. CDR3 length: 15 amino acids. V lost 1 base and J 8 bases, leaving 15 bases between the germline ends. CDR3 DNA sequence: TGTGCCAGCAGCTTAAGTGGCCCCGGTATCGATGAGCAGTTCTTC. As protein: CASSLSGPGIDEQFF.

The rearrangement links TRBV5-4 to TRBJ1-6, with D possibly TRBD1 on 5 matching bases. The CDR3 sequence is 14 residues long. Germline lookup yields CDR1 SGHNT and CDR2 YYREEE (reference sequence). V was clipped by 0 bases and J by 7 bases, with 8 bases between them. The CDR3 loop is CASSLVRGNSPLHF. The CDR3, as DNA: TGTGCCAGCAGCTTGGTACGGGGGAATTCACCCCTCCACTTT.

In the case of this clone: The same CDR3 arises from other DNA sequences in this sample as well. J is TRBJ2-7 and V is TRBV30; TRBD1 is a possible D gene (5 bases). The CDR3 has 11 amino acids. Looked up from germline, CDR1 is GTSNPN and CDR2 is SVGIG (reference sequence). The V end was cut by 3 bases, the J end by 3 bases, with 6 bases between. For the CDR3, the DNA is TGTGCCTGGAGAACAGGCTACGAGCAGTACTTC. Its translation is CAWRTGYEQYF.

The gene calls are TRBV7-2 and TRBJ2-5, with TRBD2 matching over 8 bases. Germline CDR1 and CDR2: SGHTA and FQGNSA. Germline trimming cut 6 bases from V and 5 bases from J; bases unmatched to any gene: 8. The CDR3 length is 14 residues. This chain's CDR3 is CASSNIAGPETQYF. The CDR3 bases are TGTGCCAGCAGTAACATAGCGGGGCCGGAGACCCAGTACTTC.

The gene calls are TRBV7-7 and TRBJ2-2; 7 bases agree with TRBD2. Germline V gives CDR1 SSHAT, CDR2 FNYEAQ (reference sequence). CDR3 length: 16 residues. V lost 6 bases to trimming and J lost 0 bases; unmatched junction nucleotides: 7. The DNA of the CDR3 is TGTGCCAGCAGTCAGGCTAGCGGTCCGAACACCGGGGAGCTGTTTTTT. Encoded protein: CASSQASGPNTGELFF.

The count of this clone is one. The chain recombines TRBV4-3 with TRBJ2-2; TRBD1 matches at 7 bases. The germline V gene has CDR1 LGHNA and CDR2 YSLEER. The CDR3 covers 17 residues. The V and J ends lost 0 bases and 3 bases, in that order; junction bases with no gene match: 7. CDR3 sequence: CASSQDINRGHTGELFF. CDR3 sequence (DNA): TGCGCCAGCAGCCAAGATATTAACAGGGGACACACCGGGGAGCTGTTTTTT.

The chain uses TRBV14 and TRBJ2-4; D unclear. The CDR3 runs 15 residues. The ends were cut back, 1 base at V and 0 bases at J, with 7 bases in the middle. The germline gives CDR1 SGHDN, CDR2 FVKESK. CDR3 DNA: TGTGCCAGCAGCCAAGGGACCATAGCCAAAAACATTCAGTACTTC. Its protein product is CASSQGTIAKNIQYF.

The chain has TRBV7-2 and TRBJ1-2; D may be TRBD1 (6 bases). Germline CDR1 reads SGHTA; CDR2 reads FQGNSA. The CDR3 runs 14 residues. The germline V and J ends were trimmed by 5 bases and 4 bases, with 14 bases remaining between them. DNA for the CDR3: TGTGCCAGCAGCCCGAACCCAGGGGCCTATGGCTACACCTTC. It translates to CASSPNPGAYGYTF.

Concerning this clone: No conserved phenylalanine or tryptophan ends this CDR3, so it is likely a read error. Because the CDR3's place on the DNA is in doubt, the DNA is left out and the CDR3 is given as listed by TCRdb. The chain recombines TRBV28 with TRBJ2-7; the D call in the table, TRBD2, was not verified against the DNA. The CDR3 sequence runs 16 residues, both termini included. Germline-derived CDR1 and CDR2 are MDHEN and SYDVKM. The CDR3 here is CASSFRDRTSGRYKVY.

This clone was recorded once. V usage is TRBV21-1 and J usage is TRBJ2-7; TRBD2 was called by the table and not checked on the DNA. TRBV21-1 is flagged as a pseudogene. This CDR3 spans 19 amino acids. Here the CDR3 reads CASSKGTGIFPRSSYEQYF. Here the CDR3 DNA reads TGTGCCAGCAGCAAAGGGACGGGGATCTTCCCCCGTAGCTCCTACGAGCAGTACTTC.

The V call is TRBV7-3, the J call TRBJ2-2; 10 bases map to TRBD2. Trimming at V came to 5 bases and at J to 6 bases, leaving 9 bases not matched to a gene. The CDR3 covers 16 residues. Germline V gene data show CDR1 as SGHTA and CDR2 as FQGTGA. DNA of the CDR3: TGTGCCAGCAGCCCATCTAGCGGGAGTAGGGCCGGGGAGCTGTTTTTT. It is translated as CASSPSSGSRAGELFF.

This sequence joins TRBV28 and TRBJ2-3; D gene ambiguous. The CDR3 sequence is 15 residues long. Germline values: CDR1 MDHEN, CDR2 SYDVKM. V was cut by 6 bases and J by 3 bases, with 16 bases left in between. CDR3 bases: TGTGCCAGCAGGGCCTGGGTGGGGTTAACAGATACGCAGTATTTT. Translation: CASRAWVGLTDTQYF.